What follows are 26 T cell receptor beta chains derived from one specimen sequenced in a study of blood T cell repertoires in COVID-19. The repertoire was sequenced with immunoSEQ multiplex PCR; TCRdb's copy has only in-frame clones and lacks some. This table holds some 400,000 clones, roughly nine tenths found once. Sequenced input: PBMCs or T cells enriched from blood (not recorded which). The source of these receptors is a woman in her forties who had been exposed to COVID-19.

V is TRBV20-1 and J is TRBJ1-3; D gene uncertain. CDR3 length: 11 amino acids. From germline, CDR1 is DFQATT and CDR2 SNEGSKA (reference sequence). V shed 7 bases and J shed 3 bases, with 7 bases lying between them. CDR3 sequence (DNA): TGCAGTGTCCGGGGTGGAAACACCATATATTTT. It yields the protein CSVRGGNTIYF.

The rearrangement joins TRBV4-3 to TRBJ1-2; tentative D call: TRBD1 (6 bases). Trimming left V 4 bases short and J 2 bases short, with 8 bases between. From germline, CDR1 is LGHNA and CDR2 YSLEER. The CDR3 spans 13 residues. The CDR3 here is CASSLTGNYGYTF. CDR3 DNA: TGCGCCAGCAGCCTCACAGGGAACTATGGCTACACCTTC.

V usage is TRBV3-1 (or the pseudogene TRBV3-2) and J usage is TRBJ2-3; 7 bases align to TRBD2. The CDR3 loop spans 16 amino acids. V dropped 5 bases and J dropped 4; count of bases not matched to a gene: 12. The germline V gene has CDR1 LGHDT and CDR2 YNNKEL (reference sequence). The CDR3 region is CASSVRGLAVPDTQYF. CDR3 DNA sequence: TGTGCCAGCAGCGTCCGCGGGCTAGCGGTCCCAGATACGCAGTATTTT.

The chain uses TRBV19 and TRBJ1-2, with a weak D call TRBD1 (5 bases). Per germline, CDR1 LNHDA and CDR2 SQIVND (reference sequence). The CDR3 runs to 14 residues. Deletions cut 3 bases from V and 3 bases from J, with 11 bases between. CDR3 bases: TGTGCCAGTAGTATCCAGGGCCGCGACTATGGCTACACCTTC. Protein sequence: CASSIQGRDYGYTF. The variable domain in full, completed from reference TRBV19 and TRBJ1-2, reads DGGITQSPKYLFRKEGQNVTLSCEQNLNHDAMYWYRQDPGQGLRLIYYSQIVNDFQKGDIAEGYSVSREKKESFPLTVTSAQKNPTAFYLCASSIQGRDYGYTFGSGTRLTVV.

The chain employs TRBV25-1 and TRBJ1-2; D is perhaps TRBD1 (6 bases). V shed 7 bases and J shed 7 bases, with 28 bases lying between them. From germline, CDR1 is MGHDK and CDR2 SYGVNS. The CDR3 consists of 17 residues. CDR3 loop: CASTPGGGGGKKRGYTF. The CDR3 DNA reads TGTGCCAGCACACCCGGGGGGGGCGGAGGGAAGAAACGTGGCTACACCTTC.

The chain links TRBV18 to TRBJ2-3, with TRBD2 matching over 12 bases. V dropped 6 bases and J dropped 9; count of bases not matched to a gene: 10. Germline lookup yields CDR1 KGHSH and CDR2 LQKENI. The CDR3 totals 15 residues. CDR3 sequence (DNA): TGTGCCAGCTCGCGCCCTAGCGGGGGGGCTCAAACGCAGTATTTT. This gives the protein CASSRPSGGAQTQYF.

The chain recombines TRBV3-1 (or the pseudogene TRBV3-2) with TRBJ2-7; D is possibly TRBD2 (6 bases). The CDR3 is 16 amino acids. Per the germline V gene, CDR1 is LGHDT and CDR2 is YNNKEL (reference sequence). The V end was cut by 4 bases, the J end by 2 bases, with 18 bases between. The CDR3, as DNA: TGTGCCAGCAGCCGGGGAGGACGGCGCGGGGCCTACGAGCAGTACTTC. As protein: CASSRGGRRGAYEQYF.

The chain combines TRBV11-1 with TRBJ1-1, with D tentatively TRBD1 (5 bases). Germline values: CDR1 SGHAT, CDR2 FQDESV (reference sequence). CDR3 size: 15 residues. Between the trimmed V and J ends, which lost 5 bases and 2 bases, there was a span of 15 bases. The CDR3 region has the DNA TGTGCCAGCAGCCTCGGAAGAAGGGGAAACACTGAAGCTTTCTTT. Amino acid sequence: CASSLGRRGNTEAFF.

The rearrangement joins TRBV24-1 to TRBJ2-1; 9 nucleotides align to TRBD1. With V trimmed by 7 bases and J by 9 bases, 6 bases remained unmatched. Germline values: CDR1 KGHDR, CDR2 SFDVKD. The CDR3 runs 13 residues. This CDR3 is CATSGQGLTEQFF. CDR3 DNA: TGTGCCACCAGCGGACAGGGGTTGACTGAGCAGTTCTTC.

This clone was counted a single time. The rearrangement joins TRBV30 to TRBJ2-7, with TRBD2 as a possible D gene (5 bases). Trimming left V 1 base short and J 5 bases short, with 18 bases between. Germline V lookup: CDR1 GTSNPN, CDR2 SVGIG (reference sequence). The CDR3 runs 15 residues. The CDR3 region has the DNA TGTGCCTGGAGTGGGGTATTTTCAGGAGGCAACGAGCAGTACTTC. This codes for CAWSGVFSGGNEQYF.

This chain links TRBV30 with TRBJ2-3; 7 bases fit TRBD1. CDR3 length equals 14 residues. The trim removed 2 bases at V and 3 bases at J, leaving 5 bases unmatched. Germline CDR1 and CDR2: GTSNPN and SVGIG (reference sequence). The CDR3 bases are TGTGCCTGGAGTCAAAGGGGGCGGACAGATACGCAGTATTTT. Translated: CAWSQRGRTDTQYF.

This chain connects TRBV3-1 (or the pseudogene TRBV3-2) to TRBJ2-1; possible D gene TRBD1, 5 bases. Germline-derived CDR1 and CDR2 are LGHDT and YNNKEL (reference sequence). Trimming cost V 4 bases and J 10 bases, with 14 bases left between them. This CDR3 contains 13 residues. The CDR3: CASSLIGGQEQFF. Here the CDR3 DNA reads TGTGCCAGCAGCCTAATAGGCGGACAAGAGCAGTTCTTC.

V usage is TRBV12-2 and J usage is TRBJ2-5; the table's D call, TRBD2, was not checked against the DNA. TRBV12-2 is a known pseudogene. This CDR3 has 23 residues. The CDR3 region is CASRLSLPRGRHRKGGNQETQYF. CDR3 DNA sequence: TGTGCAAGTCGCTTAAGTTTGCCGAGAGGTCGGCACCGAAAGGGAGGAAACCAAGAGACCCAGTACTTC.

The chain has TRBV5-1 and TRBJ2-1; TRBD1 is a possible D gene (6 bases). Looked up from germline, CDR1 is SGHRS and CDR2 is YFSETQ. V shed 0 bases and J shed 1 base, with 8 bases lying between them. The CDR3 is 15 residues long. The CDR3: CASSLAGESYNEQFF. The CDR3, as DNA: TGCGCCAGCAGCTTGGCAGGGGAGTCCTACAATGAGCAGTTCTTC. Using reference TRBV5-1 and TRBJ2-1 for the parts outside the CDR3, the full variable domain is KAGVTQTPRYLIKTRGQQVTLSCSPISGHRSVSWYQQTPGQGLQFLFEYFSETQRNKGNFPGRFSGRQFSNSRSEMNVSTLELGDSALYLCASSLAGESYNEQFFGPGTRLTVL.

The chain recombines TRBV7-2 with TRBJ1-1, with TRBD1 as a possible D gene (6 bases). Germline-derived CDR1 and CDR2 are SGHTA and FQGNSA. The CDR3 spans 15 residues. V dropped 2 bases and J dropped 0 bases, with 10 bases sitting between them. CDR3 coding DNA: TGTGCCAGCAGCTTACAAGGGGGATTGAACACTGAAGCTTTCTTT. Amino acids: CASSLQGGLNTEAFF. The full variable domain, completed using reference TRBV7-2 and TRBJ1-1, is GAGVSQSPSNKVTEKGKDVELRCDPISGHTALYWYRQSLGQGLEFLIYFQGNSAPDKSGLPSDRFSAERTGGSVSTLTIQRTQQEDSAVYLCASSLQGGLNTEAFFGQGTRLTVV.

The chain joins TRBV7-2 to TRBJ1-1; D may be TRBD1 (5 bases). Germline CDR1 SGHTA, CDR2 FQGNSA. Deletions cut 5 bases from V and 10 bases from J, with 20 bases between. CDR3 length: 14 amino acids. This CDR3 reads CASSPMGGGLVAFF. CDR3 nucleotide sequence: TGTGCCAGCAGCCCGATGGGGGGTGGATTGGTAGCTTTCTTT.

The chain employs TRBV6-5 and TRBJ1-6, with D uncertain. The CDR3 spans 14 residues. The V end lost 11 bases, the J end lost 7 bases, and 18 bases lay between the germline ends. Germline CDR1 MNHEY, CDR2 SVGAGI. CDR3 in amino acids: CASRRDLGNSPLHF. Written as DNA, the CDR3 is TGTGCCTCCCGTCGGGATCTCGGGAATTCACCCCTCCACTTT.

The chain has TRBV30 and TRBJ1-1; D perhaps matches TRBD1 (5 bases). The germline CDR1 and CDR2 sequences are GTSNPN and SVGIG (reference sequence). The V and J ends lost 3 bases and 0 bases respectively, with 14 bases between them. This CDR3 has 15 residues. As DNA, the CDR3 is TGTGCCTGGAGGTGGGGGGTAAACATGAACACTGAAGCTTTCTTT. It translates to CAWRWGVNMNTEAFF.

The chain employs TRBV30 and TRBJ1-1; 9 nucleotides agree with TRBD1. The CDR3 has 17 residues. CDR1 and CDR2 from the germline V gene are GTSNPN and SVGIG (reference sequence). V lost 5 bases to trimming and J lost 6 bases; unmatched junction nucleotides: 19. The CDR3, as DNA: TGTGCCTGGTTTCCCCCCGGGACAGGGAGTATCGGGTCTGAAGCTTTCTTT. Its protein product is CAWFPPGTGSIGSEAFF.

The rearrangement uses TRBV11-3 and TRBJ1-2, with TRBD1 identical over 7 bases. Germline-derived CDR1 and CDR2 are SGHNT and YENEEA. The CDR3 loop spans 14 amino acids. Trimming cost V 5 bases and J 2 bases; bases outside gene matches: 5. The CDR3 DNA reads TGTGCCAGCAGCATAAGGGACAGCAACTATGGCTACACCTTC. This gives the protein CASSIRDSNYGYTF.

J is TRBJ2-3 and V is TRBV7-2; TRBD2 matches at 14 bases. The germline gives CDR1 SGHTA, CDR2 FQGNSA. The length of the CDR3 is 14 residues. With V trimmed by 4 bases and J by 8 bases, 2 bases remained unmatched. The CDR3 nucleotides read TGTGCCAGCAGCTCCGGGACTAGCGGGAGTACGCAGTATTTT. Protein product: CASSSGTSGSTQYF.

V and J are TRBV7-8 and TRBJ1-2; a weak D match, TRBD1 (5 bases). There are 14 residues in the CDR3. In germline, CDR1 is SGHVS, CDR2 FQNEAQ. V was trimmed by 5 bases and J by 8 bases, leaving 18 bases between them. DNA for the CDR3: TGTGCCAGCAGCCCGGAGGGGCAGCCCCTGGGCTACACCTTC. This sequence encodes CASSPEGQPLGYTF.

V usage is TRBV27 and J usage is TRBJ1-3; TRBD1 might be the D (6 bases). V was cut by 5 bases and J by 2 bases, with 10 bases left in between. This CDR3 has 14 residues. Germline CDR1 MNHEY, CDR2 SMNVEV (reference sequence). CDR3 region: CASSEGGAGNTIYF. In nucleotides, the CDR3 is TGTGCCAGCAGTGAAGGGGGTGCTGGAAACACCATATATTTT.

The rearrangement links TRBV7-9 to TRBJ1-1, with D perhaps TRBD1 (5 bases). CDR3 length equals 13 residues. V was trimmed by 9 bases and J by 8 bases, leaving 19 bases between them. Germline values: CDR1 SEHNR, CDR2 FQNEAQ (reference sequence). The CDR3 reads CASTFISGAEAFF. CDR3 nucleotides: TGTGCCAGTACCTTTATAAGTGGGGCAGAAGCTTTCTTT. The full variable domain, in which reference TRBV7-9 and TRBJ1-1 provide the parts outside the CDR3, is DTGVSQNPRHKITKRGQNVTFRCDPISEHNRLYWYRQTLGQGPEFLTYFQNEAQLEKSRLLSDRFSAERPKGSFSTLEIQRTEQGDSAMYLCASTFISGAEAFFGQGTRLTVV.

The rearrangement joins TRBV27 to TRBJ2-7; D perhaps matches TRBD2 (7 bases). Trimming took 2 bases from V and 2 from J, leaving 13 bases between them. The CDR3 is made up of 15 amino acids. Germline V gene sequence: CDR1 MNHEY, CDR2 SMNVEV (reference sequence). DNA of the CDR3: TGTGCCAGCAGTTTAGGGGGAGGGGGGCCCTACGAGCAGTACTTC. This translates into CASSLGGGGPYEQYF.

The chain links TRBV7-9 to TRBJ2-3, with 7 bases identical to TRBD2. Trimming cost V 0 bases and J 5 bases; bases outside gene matches: 8. The germline V gene encodes CDR1 SEHNR and CDR2 FQNEAQ (reference sequence). This CDR3 comprises 16 residues. The CDR3 DNA reads TGTGCCAGCAGCTTAGCGACGCGCGGGAGTGGAGATACGCAGTATTTT. It specifies CASSLATRGSGDTQYF.